The next 30 T cell receptor beta chains were all read from a single sample in a study of blood T cell repertoires in COVID-19. Clones were read by immunoSEQ multiplex PCR, and TCRdb kept only the in-frame ones, dropping some. The data show tens of thousands of clones, approximately 86% seen once. Input material: peripheral blood. The receptors derive from a man in his 60s with acute or convalescent COVID-19.

The V call is TRBV12-5, the J call TRBJ2-5, with 10 bases matching TRBD1. V gave up 5 bases and J gave up 3 bases; unmatched junction bases: 6. Per germline, CDR1 LGHNT and CDR2 FRNRAP. There are 15 residues in the CDR3. In DNA form, the CDR3 reads TGTGCTAGTGGTACCGGACAGGGGGGAGAAGAGACCCAGTACTTC. It encodes CASGTGQGGEETQYF.

J is TRBJ2-5 and V is TRBV5-4, with D perhaps matching TRBD2 (5 bases). The CDR3 extends over 14 amino acids. Trimming removed 2 bases from V and 4 bases from J, with 12 bases in between. CDR1 and CDR2 (germline): SGHNT, YYREEE (reference sequence). CDR3 in amino acids: CASSLRGLLETQYF. Here the CDR3 DNA reads TGTGCCAGCAGCTTAAGAGGGTTATTAGAGACCCAGTACTTC.

The V gene is TRBV29-1, the J gene TRBJ2-5, with D possibly matching TRBD1 (6 bases). The CDR3 has 13 amino acids. The germline V gene has CDR1 SQVTM and CDR2 ANQGSEA. With 4 bases removed from V and 2 bases from J, the gap between germline ends came to 11 bases. The CDR3: CSVAGQPQETQYF. The DNA of the CDR3 is TGCAGCGTTGCAGGACAGCCGCAAGAGACCCAGTACTTC. The whole variable domain, filled in from reference TRBV29-1 and TRBJ2-5, reads SAVISQKPSRDICQRGTSLTIQCQVDSQVTMMFWYRQQPGQSLTLIATANQGSEATYESGFVIDKFPISRPNLTFSTLTVSNMSPEDSSIYLCSVAGQPQETQYFGPGTRLLVL.

The rearrangement uses TRBV30 and TRBJ1-4; 7 bases are a match to TRBD1. Trimming removed 2 bases from V and 4 bases from J; junction bases left unmatched: 7. This CDR3 has 15 residues. Germline V CDR1 and CDR2: GTSNPN, SVGIG (reference sequence). The CDR3 DNA reads as TGTGCCTGGAGTCCTGGACAGGCGTTTAATGAAAAACTGTTTTTT. Translating it yields CAWSPGQAFNEKLFF.

This chain joins TRBV15 and TRBJ1-2; TRBD1 agrees at 9 bases. This CDR3 is built from 12 residues. V was clipped by 11 bases and J by 4 bases; unmatched bases: 5. Germline assignment: CDR1 LNHNV and CDR2 YYDKDF (reference sequence). The DNA for the CDR3 is TGTGCCCCACAGGGGGCCAGCTATGGCTACACCTTC. It encodes CAPQGASYGYTF.

The chain couples TRBV27 to TRBJ2-3; 10 bases match TRBD2. Germline V gives CDR1 MNHEY, CDR2 SMNVEV (reference sequence). V dropped 7 bases and J dropped 1; count of bases not matched to a gene: 5. This CDR3 has 15 amino acids. The CDR3 here is CASTLAGGGTDTQYF. CDR3 DNA sequence: TGTGCCAGCACCTTAGCGGGAGGTGGCACAGATACGCAGTATTTT.

This sequence joins TRBV29-1 and TRBJ2-2; tentatively, D is TRBD2 (6 bases). The V and J ends lost 2 bases and 1 base respectively, with 11 bases between them. The CDR3 covers 15 residues. Per the germline V gene, CDR1 is SQVTM and CDR2 is ANQGSEA. The CDR3: CSVERVAENTGELFF. The CDR3, as DNA: TGCAGCGTTGAAAGGGTAGCGGAGAACACCGGGGAGCTGTTTTTT.

The V gene is TRBV18, the J gene TRBJ1-5, with 10 positions matching TRBD1. In germline, CDR1 is KGHSH, CDR2 LQKENI. J lost 8 bases, V lost 1 base, and 2 bases had no gene match. This CDR3 comprises 14 residues. CDR3 region: CASSPRDRGEPQHF. CDR3 DNA: TGTGCCAGCTCACCACGGGACAGGGGAGAGCCCCAGCATTTT.

This sequence joins TRBV2 and TRBJ2-7; tentative D call: TRBD1 (5 bases). Germline V lookup: CDR1 SNHLY, CDR2 FYNNEI. The CDR3 length is 12 residues. Trimming cost V 8 bases and J 4 bases, with 12 bases left between them. CDR3 sequence: CASSSGSYEQYF. The CDR3 DNA reads as TGTGCCAGCTCATCAGGGTCTTACGAGCAGTACTTC. Together with reference TRBV2 and TRBJ2-7, the CDR3 gives the full variable domain: EPEVTQTPSHQVTQMGQEVILRCVPISNHLYFYWYRQILGQKVEFLVSFYNNEISEKSEIFDDQFSVERPDGSNFTLKIRSTKLEDSAMYFCASSSGSYEQYFGPGTRLTVT.

The chain uses TRBV4-1 and TRBJ2-1; D may be TRBD2 (7 bases). Germline V gene data show CDR1 as MGHRA and CDR2 as YSYEKL. The CDR3 length is 16 residues. V dropped 2 bases and J dropped 9 bases, with 20 bases sitting between them. CDR3 coding DNA: TGCGCCAGCAGCCAACAAGCGAACCGAAGGGGGGGTGAGCAGTTCTTC. This encodes CASSQQANRRGGEQFF.

The V and J genes are TRBV27 and TRBJ2-7; D ambiguous. Germline CDR1 and CDR2: MNHEY and SMNVEV (reference sequence). V lost 6 bases and J lost 2, with 17 bases in between. The CDR3 has 15 residues. CDR3 sequence reads: CASRPVSPNTYEQYF. The DNA for the CDR3 is TGTGCCAGCAGACCGGTATCCCCAAATACCTACGAGCAGTACTTC.

CDR3 region: CASSLDRGYTGELFF. The CDR3 coding sequence is TGTGCCAGCAGTCTTGACAGGGGGTACACCGGGGAGCTGTTTTTT. The chain uses TRBV2 and TRBJ2-2; 9 bases map to TRBD1. The junction had 4 bases not matched to a gene; V was cut back by 5 bases and J by 3 bases. The CDR3 loop spans 15 amino acids. Per the germline V gene, CDR1 is SNHLY and CDR2 is FYNNEI. The whole variable domain, remainder taken from reference TRBV2 and TRBJ2-2, is EPEVTQTPSHQVTQMGQEVILRCVPISNHLYFYWYRQILGQKVEFLVSFYNNEISEKSEIFDDQFSVERPDGSNFTLKIRSTKLEDSAMYFCASSLDRGYTGELFFGEGSRLTVL.

This clone was seen a few times. J is TRBJ1-3 and V is TRBV5-1; possibly TRBD1 for D (5 bases). CDR1 and CDR2 (germline): SGHRS, YFSETQ. Between the trimmed V and J ends, which lost 0 bases and 4 bases, there was a span of 11 bases. This CDR3 contains 15 residues. CDR3 residues: CASSLEPGQGNTIYF. CDR3 sequence (DNA): TGCGCCAGCAGCTTGGAGCCAGGGCAGGGAAACACCATATATTTT. Full variable domain (outside the CDR3, taken from reference TRBV5-1 and TRBJ1-3): KAGVTQTPRYLIKTRGQQVTLSCSPISGHRSVSWYQQTPGQGLQFLFEYFSETQRNKGNFPGRFSGRQFSNSRSEMNVSTLELGDSALYLCASSLEPGQGNTIYFGEGSWLTVV.

The chain joins TRBV11-3 to TRBJ2-5; 9 bases align to TRBD2. Germline V gene data show CDR1 as SGHNT and CDR2 as YENEEA. The CDR3 is made up of 15 amino acids. Germline trimming cut 1 base from V and 2 bases from J; bases unmatched to any gene: 2. This chain's CDR3 is CASSLGLAGQETQYF. The CDR3 DNA reads as TGTGCCAGCAGCTTAGGGCTAGCGGGACAAGAGACCCAGTACTTC.

This chain joins TRBV3-1 (or the pseudogene TRBV3-2) and TRBJ2-1, with 8 bases matching TRBD2. The germline gives CDR1 LGHDT, CDR2 YNNKEL (reference sequence). The CDR3 contains 17 residues. J lost 0 bases, V lost 4 bases, and 8 bases had no gene match. This CDR3 is CASSPWPGTSSYNEQFF. CDR3 nucleotides: TGTGCCAGCAGCCCCTGGCCCGGGACTAGCTCCTACAATGAGCAGTTCTTC.

Regarding this clone: This CDR3 is also generated by other DNA sequences in the sample. This chain uses TRBV5-1 with TRBJ1-1; TRBD1 agrees at 8 bases. The germline gives CDR1 SGHRS, CDR2 YFSETQ. The J segment lost 2 bases and the V segment lost 4 bases, leaving 4 bases of the junction unmatched. The CDR3 totals 14 residues. CDR3 region: CASSLTGANTEAFF. In DNA, the CDR3 is TGCGCCAGCAGCCTGACAGGGGCCAACACTGAAGCTTTCTTT.

This clone was seen a single time. The CDR3 nucleotides read TGTGCCAGCTCAGTGTCAGTCAATCAGCCCCAGCATTTT. Protein sequence: CASSVSVNQPQHF. V and J are TRBV18 and TRBJ1-5; D unresolved. The CDR3 runs to 13 residues. Germline CDR1 is KGHSH and CDR2 is LQKENI. V was cut by 5 bases and J by 3 bases, with 8 bases left in between.

The gene calls are TRBV5-1 and TRBJ2-3, with no clear D. V shed 2 bases and J shed 0 bases, with 10 bases lying between them. Germline V gives CDR1 SGHRS, CDR2 YFSETQ. CDR3 size: 15 residues. CDR3 nucleotide sequence: TGCGCCAGCAGCTTTTACCAGTCTAGCACAGATACGCAGTATTTT. Residues: CASSFYQSSTDTQYF.

The rearrangement uses TRBV11-2 and TRBJ1-1; TRBD1 aligns across 11 bases. Germline values: CDR1 SGHAT, CDR2 FQNNGV. CDR3 length equals 17 residues. V lost 5 bases to trimming and J lost 0 bases; unmatched junction nucleotides: 8. The CDR3 DNA sequence: TGTGCCAGCAGCCTTGGGACAGGGGGAAGGATGAACACTGAAGCTTTCTTT. Amino acids: CASSLGTGGRMNTEAFF.

This chain connects TRBV2 to TRBJ2-3, with a possible D match to TRBD2 (6 bases). The CDR3 spans 15 residues. The germline CDR1 and CDR2 sequences are SNHLY and FYNNEI. With 8 bases removed from V and 2 bases from J, the gap between germline ends came to 17 bases. The CDR3 DNA follows: TGTGCCAGCTTATCGGGACTCACCTTCACAGATACGCAGTATTTT. The encoded protein is CASLSGLTFTDTQYF.

This chain connects TRBV19 to TRBJ2-3; D is uncertain. The CDR3 is 14 amino acids. V lost 6 bases, J lost 1 base, and 11 bases lay in between. From germline, CDR1 is LNHDA and CDR2 SQIVND (reference sequence). The CDR3 reads CASRRNFGTDTQYF. The CDR3 region has the DNA TGTGCCAGTAGGCGGAACTTCGGCACAGATACGCAGTATTTT. Drawing the rest from reference TRBV19 and TRBJ2-3, the complete variable domain is DGGITQSPKYLFRKEGQNVTLSCEQNLNHDAMYWYRQDPGQGLRLIYYSQIVNDFQKGDIAEGYSVSREKKESFPLTVTSAQKNPTAFYLCASRRNFGTDTQYFGPGTRLTVL.

As DNA, the CDR3 is TGCGCCAGCAGCTTGGCCGCGGGAGGCGGAAATGAGCAGTTCTTC. It encodes CASSLAAGGGNEQFF. The chain employs TRBV5-1 and TRBJ2-1, with TRBD2 identical over 8 bases. The CDR3 is made up of 15 amino acids. The V segment lost 0 bases and the J segment 7 bases; nucleotides outside the gene matches: 6. Germline CDR1 reads SGHRS; CDR2 reads YFSETQ. Looking up the rest from reference TRBV5-1 and TRBJ2-1 gives the full variable domain: KAGVTQTPRYLIKTRGQQVTLSCSPISGHRSVSWYQQTPGQGLQFLFEYFSETQRNKGNFPGRFSGRQFSNSRSEMNVSTLELGDSALYLCASSLAAGGGNEQFFGPGTRLTVL.

The rearrangement links TRBV5-1 to TRBJ2-3; perhaps TRBD2 as D (5 bases). The CDR3 spans 13 residues. Between the trimmed V and J ends, which lost 5 bases and 6 bases, there was a span of 13 bases. Germline V CDR1 and CDR2: SGHRS, YFSETQ. The CDR3 is CASRPGSGDTQYF. The CDR3 DNA reads TGCGCCAGCAGGCCGGGTTCGGGGGATACGCAGTATTTT.

The DNA of the CDR3 is TGTGCCAGCTCACCTACACTAGGCAATGAGCAGTTCTTC. Amino acids: CASSPTLGNEQFF. The V and J genes are TRBV18 and TRBJ2-1; weak D call: TRBD2 (5 bases). Trimming took 3 bases from V and 6 from J, leaving 9 bases between them. The CDR3 loop spans 13 amino acids. Germline CDR1 reads KGHSH; CDR2 reads LQKENI.

This clone appeared once. V is TRBV28 and J is TRBJ1-5; a weak D match, TRBD1 (6 bases). This CDR3 is 15 amino acids long. Germline CDR1 MDHEN, CDR2 SYDVKM. V shed 4 bases and J shed 6 bases, with 16 bases lying between them. DNA for the CDR3: TGTGCCAGCAGTTCCGAGGGGGGGACATCTCAGCCCCAGCATTTT. This gives the protein CASSSEGGTSQPQHF.

The gene calls are TRBV28 and TRBJ1-2, with 7 nucleotides matching TRBD1. After removal of 5 bases from V and 4 bases from J, the junction contained 7 bases not matched to a gene. Per germline, CDR1 MDHEN and CDR2 SYDVKM. The CDR3 has 14 amino acids. The CDR3 loop reads CASSRTGLFYGYTF. The CDR3 region has the DNA TGTGCCAGCAGTCGGACAGGCTTATTCTATGGCTACACCTTC.

The chain combines TRBV15 with TRBJ2-1; 11 positions match TRBD2. The CDR3 length is 14 residues. The germline gives CDR1 LNHNV, CDR2 YYDKDF (reference sequence). Trimming removed 5 bases from V and 8 bases from J; junction bases left unmatched: 5. DNA of the CDR3: TGTGCCACCAGCGGGATGACTAGCGGGGATGAGCAGTTCTTC. Its protein product is CATSGMTSGDEQFF. Filled out from reference TRBV15 and TRBJ2-1, the complete variable domain reads DAMVIQNPRYQVTQFGKPVTLSCSQTLNHNVMYWYQQKSSQAPKLLFHYYDKDFNNEADTPDNFQSRRPNTSFCFLDIRSPGLGDTAMYLCATSGMTSGDEQFFGPGTRLTVL.

The V gene is TRBV23-1, the J gene TRBJ1-1, with 8 bases aligning to TRBD1. TRBV23-1 belongs to the ORF category, with a function that is uncertain. V shed 6 bases and J 5 bases; nucleotides not matched to a gene: 8. There are 14 residues in the CDR3. The CDR3 DNA sequence: TGCGCCAGCAGAGCGACAGGGGAGGGGACTGAAGCTTTCTTT. Encoded protein: CASRATGEGTEAFF.

Points on this clone: Other DNA sequences from this sample encode an identical CDR3 as well. V gene TRBV6-5 combines with J gene TRBJ1-1; no clear D. Between the trimmed V and J ends, which lost 0 bases and 1 base, there was a span of 9 bases. This CDR3 is built from 15 residues. In germline, CDR1 is MNHEY, CDR2 SVGAGI. CDR3 coding DNA: TGTGCCAGCAGTTACTCGAGTAGAGGGAACACTGAAGCTTTCTTT. Translating gives CASSYSSRGNTEAFF.

This clone was observed a single time. V is TRBV6-5 and J is TRBJ1-2; tentatively, D is TRBD1 (5 bases). The CDR3 has 12 residues. Germline V lookup: CDR1 MNHEY, CDR2 SVGAGI. Deletions cut 6 bases from V and 5 bases from J, with 10 bases between. Here the CDR3 reads CASRHPGYGYTF. Here the CDR3 DNA reads TGTGCCAGCAGGCACCCAGGGTATGGCTACACCTTC.